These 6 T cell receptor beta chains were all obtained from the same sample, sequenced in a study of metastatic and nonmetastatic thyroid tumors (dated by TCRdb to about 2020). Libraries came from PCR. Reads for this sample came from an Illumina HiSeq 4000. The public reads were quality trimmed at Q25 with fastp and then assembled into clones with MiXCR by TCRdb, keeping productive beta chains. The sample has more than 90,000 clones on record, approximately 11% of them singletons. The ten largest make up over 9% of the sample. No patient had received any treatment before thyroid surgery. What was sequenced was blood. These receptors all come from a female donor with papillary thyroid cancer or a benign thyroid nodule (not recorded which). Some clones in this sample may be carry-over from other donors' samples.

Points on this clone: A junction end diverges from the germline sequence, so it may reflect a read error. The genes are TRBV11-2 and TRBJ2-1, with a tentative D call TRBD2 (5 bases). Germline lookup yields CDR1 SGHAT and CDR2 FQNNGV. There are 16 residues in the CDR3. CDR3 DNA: TGTGCCAGCAGTACTCCTACCGCGGGCTCACACAATAAGCAGTTCTTC. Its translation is CASSTPTAGSHNKQFF.

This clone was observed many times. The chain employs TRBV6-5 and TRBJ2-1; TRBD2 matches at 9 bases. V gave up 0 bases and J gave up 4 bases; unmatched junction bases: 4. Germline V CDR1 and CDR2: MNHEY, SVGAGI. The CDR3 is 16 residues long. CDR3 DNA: TGTGCCAGCAGTTACTCGAGTCTAGCGGGGTACAATGAGCAGTTCTTC. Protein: CASSYSSLAGYNEQFF.

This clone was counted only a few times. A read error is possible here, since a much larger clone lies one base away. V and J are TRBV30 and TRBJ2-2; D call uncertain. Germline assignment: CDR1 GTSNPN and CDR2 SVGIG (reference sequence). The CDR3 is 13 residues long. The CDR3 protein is CAWGPHFTVELFF. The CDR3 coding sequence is TGTGCCTGGGGGCCCCACTTCACCGTGGAGCTGTTTTTT. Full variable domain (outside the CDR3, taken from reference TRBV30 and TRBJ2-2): SQTIHQWPATLVQPVGSPLSLECTVEGTSNPNLYWYRQAAGRGLQLLFYSVGIGQISSEVPQNLSASRPQDRQFILSSKKLLLSDSGFYLCAWGPHFTVELFFGEGSRLTVL.

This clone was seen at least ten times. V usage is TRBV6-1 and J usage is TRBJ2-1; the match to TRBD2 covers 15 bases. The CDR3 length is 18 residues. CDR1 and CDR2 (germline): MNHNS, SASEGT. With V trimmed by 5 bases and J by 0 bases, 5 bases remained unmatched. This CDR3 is CASSKRTSGRASYNEQFF. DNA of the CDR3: TGTGCCAGCAGTAAGAGGACTAGCGGGAGGGCCTCCTACAATGAGCAGTTCTTC.

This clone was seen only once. The CDR3 nucleotides read TGCAGCGCTTTAGGGTCACAAGGGACTTTCTTT. Amino acid sequence: CSALGSQGTFF. The V and J genes are TRBV29-1 and TRBJ1-1; D unresolved. CDR3 length: 11 residues. Trimming pared 7 bases from V and 12 bases from J, leaving 18 bases between. Germline lookup yields CDR1 SQVTM and CDR2 ANQGSEA.

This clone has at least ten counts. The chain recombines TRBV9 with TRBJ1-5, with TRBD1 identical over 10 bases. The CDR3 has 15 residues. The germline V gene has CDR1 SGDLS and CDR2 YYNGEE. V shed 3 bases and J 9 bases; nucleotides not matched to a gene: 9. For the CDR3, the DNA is TGTGCCAGCAGCGCTAGAGGACAGGGGGAAGGGCCCCAGCATTTT. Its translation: CASSARGQGEGPQHF. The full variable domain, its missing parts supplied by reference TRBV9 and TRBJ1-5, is DSGVTQTPKHLITATGQRVTLRCSPRSGDLSVYWYQQSLDQGLQFLIQYYNGEERAKGNILERFSAQQFPDLHSELNLSSLELGDSALYFCASSARGQGEGPQHFGDGTRLSIL.